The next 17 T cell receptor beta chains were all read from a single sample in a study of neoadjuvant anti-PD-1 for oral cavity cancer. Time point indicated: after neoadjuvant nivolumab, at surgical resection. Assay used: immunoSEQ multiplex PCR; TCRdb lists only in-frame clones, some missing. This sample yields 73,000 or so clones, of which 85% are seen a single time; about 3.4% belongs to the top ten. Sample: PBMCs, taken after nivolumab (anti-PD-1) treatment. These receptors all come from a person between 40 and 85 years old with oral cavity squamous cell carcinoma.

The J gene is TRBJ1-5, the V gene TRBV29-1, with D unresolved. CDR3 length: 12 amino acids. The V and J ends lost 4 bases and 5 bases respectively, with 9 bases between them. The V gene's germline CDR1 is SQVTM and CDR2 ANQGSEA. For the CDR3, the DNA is TGCAGCGTTGGCGTAGGTGATCAGCCCCAGCATTTT. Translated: CSVGVGDQPQHF.

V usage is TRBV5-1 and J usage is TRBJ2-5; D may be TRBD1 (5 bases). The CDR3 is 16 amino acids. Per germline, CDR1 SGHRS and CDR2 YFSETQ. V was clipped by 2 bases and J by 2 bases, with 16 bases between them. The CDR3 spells CASSFGSGHLQETQYF. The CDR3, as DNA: TGCGCCAGCAGCTTTGGGTCAGGGCACTTACAAGAGACCCAGTACTTC. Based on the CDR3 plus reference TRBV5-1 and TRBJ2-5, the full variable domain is KAGVTQTPRYLIKTRGQQVTLSCSPISGHRSVSWYQQTPGQGLQFLFEYFSETQRNKGNFPGRFSGRQFSNSRSEMNVSTLELGDSALYLCASSFGSGHLQETQYFGPGTRLLVL.

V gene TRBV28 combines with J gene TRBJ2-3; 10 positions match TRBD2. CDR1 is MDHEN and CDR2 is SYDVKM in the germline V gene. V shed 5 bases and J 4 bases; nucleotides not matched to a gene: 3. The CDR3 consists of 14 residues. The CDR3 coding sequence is TGTGCCAGCAGTGGGGGGACTAGCGCAGATACGCAGTATTTT. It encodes CASSGGTSADTQYF.

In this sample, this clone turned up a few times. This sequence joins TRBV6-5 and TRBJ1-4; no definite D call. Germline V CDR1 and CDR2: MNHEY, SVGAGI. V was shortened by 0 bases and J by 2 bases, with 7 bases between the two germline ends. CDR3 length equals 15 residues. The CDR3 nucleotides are TGTGCCAGCAGTTACTCGTTTATTACTAATGAAAAACTGTTTTTT. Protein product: CASSYSFITNEKLFF.

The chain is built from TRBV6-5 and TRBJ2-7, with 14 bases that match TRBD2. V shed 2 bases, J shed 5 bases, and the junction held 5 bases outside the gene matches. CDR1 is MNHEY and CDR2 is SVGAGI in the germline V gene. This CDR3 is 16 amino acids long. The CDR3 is CASSYGTSGRGDEQYF. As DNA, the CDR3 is TGTGCCAGCAGTTACGGGACTAGCGGGAGAGGAGACGAGCAGTACTTC.

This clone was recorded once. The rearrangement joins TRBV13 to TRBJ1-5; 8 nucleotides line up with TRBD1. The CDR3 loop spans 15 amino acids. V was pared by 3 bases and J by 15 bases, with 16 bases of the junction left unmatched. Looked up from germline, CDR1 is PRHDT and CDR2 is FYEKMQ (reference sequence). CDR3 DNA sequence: TGTGCCAGCAGCTTGAAAGGACAGGGAACACGTTCGGTGCATTTT. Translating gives CASSLKGQGTRSVHF.

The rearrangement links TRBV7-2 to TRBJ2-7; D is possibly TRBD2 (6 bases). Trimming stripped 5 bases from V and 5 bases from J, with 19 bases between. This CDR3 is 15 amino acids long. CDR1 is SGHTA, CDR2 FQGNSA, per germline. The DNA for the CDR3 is TGTGCCAGCAGCGGAAAGGCGGGATCCTCGGACGAGCAGTACTTC. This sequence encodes CASSGKAGSSDEQYF. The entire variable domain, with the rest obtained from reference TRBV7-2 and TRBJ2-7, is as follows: GAGVSQSPSNKVTEKGKDVELRCDPISGHTALYWYRQSLGQGLEFLIYFQGNSAPDKSGLPSDRFSAERTGGSVSTLTIQRTQQEDSAVYLCASSGKAGSSDEQYFGPGTRLTVT.

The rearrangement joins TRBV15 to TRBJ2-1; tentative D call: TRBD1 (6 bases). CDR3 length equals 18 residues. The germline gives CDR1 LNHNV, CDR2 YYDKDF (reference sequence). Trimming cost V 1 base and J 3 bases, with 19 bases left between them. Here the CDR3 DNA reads TGTGCCACCAGCAGAGGCCCCCCGGGACAAATTAACTACAATGAGCAGTTCTTC. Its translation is CATSRGPPGQINYNEQFF.

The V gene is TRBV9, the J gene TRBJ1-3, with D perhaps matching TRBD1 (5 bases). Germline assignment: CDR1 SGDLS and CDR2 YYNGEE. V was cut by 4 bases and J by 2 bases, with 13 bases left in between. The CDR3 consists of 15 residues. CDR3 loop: CASSPTGGAGNTIYF. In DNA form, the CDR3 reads TGTGCCAGCAGCCCTACCGGGGGGGCTGGAAACACCATATATTTT.

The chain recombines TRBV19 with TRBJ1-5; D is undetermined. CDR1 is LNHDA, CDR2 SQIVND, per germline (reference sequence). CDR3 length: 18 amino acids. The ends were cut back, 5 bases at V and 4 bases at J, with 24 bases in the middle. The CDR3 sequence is CASSLWARSSFGNQPQHF. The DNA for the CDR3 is TGTGCCAGTAGTTTGTGGGCGCGAAGCTCGTTTGGGAATCAGCCCCAGCATTTT.

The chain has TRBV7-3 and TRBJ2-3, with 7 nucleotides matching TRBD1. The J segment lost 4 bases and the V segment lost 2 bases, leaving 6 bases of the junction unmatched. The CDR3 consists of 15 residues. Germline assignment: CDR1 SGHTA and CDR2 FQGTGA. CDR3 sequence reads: CASSLRSGGPDTQYF. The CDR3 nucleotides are TGTGCCAGCAGCTTACGATCAGGGGGTCCAGATACGCAGTATTTT.

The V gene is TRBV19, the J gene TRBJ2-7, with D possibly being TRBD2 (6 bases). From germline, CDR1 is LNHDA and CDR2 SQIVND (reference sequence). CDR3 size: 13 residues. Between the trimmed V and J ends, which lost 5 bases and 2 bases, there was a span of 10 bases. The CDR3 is CASSEGLPYEQYF. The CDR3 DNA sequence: TGTGCCAGTAGTGAGGGACTGCCCTACGAGCAGTACTTC.

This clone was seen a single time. The CDR3 loop is CASSLTSGTYEQYF. CDR3 DNA: TGTGCCAGCAGCCTTACTAGCGGGACCTACGAGCAGTACTTC. The rearrangement links TRBV7-3 to TRBJ2-7; the match to TRBD2 covers 10 bases. CDR1 is SGHTA and CDR2 is FQGTGA in the germline V gene. V lost 5 bases and J lost 2; bases outside the gene matches: 3. The CDR3 loop spans 14 amino acids.

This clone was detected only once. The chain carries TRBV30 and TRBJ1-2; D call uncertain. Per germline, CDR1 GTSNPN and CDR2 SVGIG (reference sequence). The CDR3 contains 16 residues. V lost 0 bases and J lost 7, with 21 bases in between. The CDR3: CAWSVWSGLSSPGYTF. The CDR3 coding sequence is TGTGCCTGGAGTGTATGGTCAGGACTAAGCTCCCCTGGCTACACCTTC. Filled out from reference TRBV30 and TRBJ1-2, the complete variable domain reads SQTIHQWPATLVQPVGSPLSLECTVEGTSNPNLYWYRQAAGRGLQLLFYSVGIGQISSEVPQNLSASRPQDRQFILSSKKLLLSDSGFYLCAWSVWSGLSSPGYTFGSGTRLTVV.

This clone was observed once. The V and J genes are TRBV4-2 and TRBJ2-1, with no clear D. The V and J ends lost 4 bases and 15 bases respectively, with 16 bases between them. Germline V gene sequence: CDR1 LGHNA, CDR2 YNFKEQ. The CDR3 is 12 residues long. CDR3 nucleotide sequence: TGTGCCAGCAGCCTTAGCTCCGGAAGCCCGTTCTTC. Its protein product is CASSLSSGSPFF.

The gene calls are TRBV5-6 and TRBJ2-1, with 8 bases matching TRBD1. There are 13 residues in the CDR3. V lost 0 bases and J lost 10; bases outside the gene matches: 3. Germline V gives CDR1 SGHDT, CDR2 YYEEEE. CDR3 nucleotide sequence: TGTGCCAGCAGCTTGGGACAGGGGCTCGAGCAGTTCTTC. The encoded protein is CASSLGQGLEQFF.

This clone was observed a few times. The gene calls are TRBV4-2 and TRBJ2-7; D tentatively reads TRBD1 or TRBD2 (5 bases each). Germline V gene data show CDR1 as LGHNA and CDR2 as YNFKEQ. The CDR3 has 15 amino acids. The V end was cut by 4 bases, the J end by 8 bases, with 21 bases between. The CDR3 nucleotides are TGTGCCAGCAGCCCGCACGGGTATACGGGGCCGCAGCAGTACTTC. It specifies CASSPHGYTGPQQYF.